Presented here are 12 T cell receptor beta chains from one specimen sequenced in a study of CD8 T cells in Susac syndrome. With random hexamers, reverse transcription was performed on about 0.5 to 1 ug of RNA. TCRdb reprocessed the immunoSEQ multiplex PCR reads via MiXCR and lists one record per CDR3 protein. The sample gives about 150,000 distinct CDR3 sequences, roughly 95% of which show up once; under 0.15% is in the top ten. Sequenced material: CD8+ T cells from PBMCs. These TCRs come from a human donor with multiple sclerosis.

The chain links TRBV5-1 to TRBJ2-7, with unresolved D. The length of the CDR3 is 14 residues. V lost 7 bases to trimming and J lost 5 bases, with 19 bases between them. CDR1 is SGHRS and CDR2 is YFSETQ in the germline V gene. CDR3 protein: CASCAAAPCNEQYF. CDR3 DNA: TGCGCCAGCTGCGCGGCGGCCCCTTGCAACGAGCAGTACTTC.

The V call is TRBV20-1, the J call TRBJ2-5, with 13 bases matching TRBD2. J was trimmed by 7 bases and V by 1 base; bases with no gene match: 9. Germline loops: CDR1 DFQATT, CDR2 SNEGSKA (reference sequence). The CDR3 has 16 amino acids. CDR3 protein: CSARALAGGPGPTQYF. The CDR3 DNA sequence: TGCAGTGCTAGAGCACTAGCGGGGGGGCCCGGACCGACCCAGTACTTC.

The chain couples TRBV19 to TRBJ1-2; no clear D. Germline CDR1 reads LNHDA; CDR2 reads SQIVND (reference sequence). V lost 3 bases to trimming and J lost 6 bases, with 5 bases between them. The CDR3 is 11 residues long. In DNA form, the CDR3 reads TGTGCCAGTAGTATTGGGGATGGCTACACCTTC. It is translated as CASSIGDGYTF.

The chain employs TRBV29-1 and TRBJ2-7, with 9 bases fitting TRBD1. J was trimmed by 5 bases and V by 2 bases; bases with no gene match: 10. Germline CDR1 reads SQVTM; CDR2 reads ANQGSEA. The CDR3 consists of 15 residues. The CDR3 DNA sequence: TGCAGCGTTGAACCGATTGGGACAGGGAACGACGAGCAGTACTTC. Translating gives CSVEPIGTGNDEQYF.

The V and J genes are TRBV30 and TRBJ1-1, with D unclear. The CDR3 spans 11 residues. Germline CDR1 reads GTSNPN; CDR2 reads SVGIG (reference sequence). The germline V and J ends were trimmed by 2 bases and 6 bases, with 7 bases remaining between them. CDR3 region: CAWSPSSEAFF. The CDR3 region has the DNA TGTGCCTGGAGTCCCTCGTCTGAAGCTTTCTTT.

CDR3 DNA: TGCAGTGCTAGAGTCCCGAACACTGAAGCTTTCTTT. Encoded protein: CSARVPNTEAFF. The chain links TRBV20-1 to TRBJ1-1; unclear D gene. The CDR3 is 12 residues long. CDR1 is DFQATT and CDR2 is SNEGSKA in the germline V gene (reference sequence). V was pared by 1 base and J by 1 base, with 4 bases between.

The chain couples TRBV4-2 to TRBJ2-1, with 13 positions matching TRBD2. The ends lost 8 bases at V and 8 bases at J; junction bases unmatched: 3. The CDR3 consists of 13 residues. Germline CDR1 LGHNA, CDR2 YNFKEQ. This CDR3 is CASRTSGGYEQFF. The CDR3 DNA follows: TGTGCCAGCCGGACTAGCGGGGGCTATGAGCAGTTCTTC.

CDR3 in amino acids: CASSRGPFTDTQYF. Written as DNA, the CDR3 is TGTGCCAGCAGCCGCGGACCATTCACAGATACGCAGTATTTT. The chain combines TRBV6-5 with TRBJ2-3; D is uncertain. Germline-derived CDR1 and CDR2 are MNHEY and SVGAGI. The V gene lost 6 bases and the J gene lost 2 bases, with 12 bases spanning the gap. The length of the CDR3 is 14 residues.

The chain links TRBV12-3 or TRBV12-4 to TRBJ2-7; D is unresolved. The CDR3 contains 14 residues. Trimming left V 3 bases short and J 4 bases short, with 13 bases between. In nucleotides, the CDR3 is TGTGCCAGCAGTTTGGGCCCCGTGGCTTACGAGCAGTACTTC. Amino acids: CASSLGPVAYEQYF.

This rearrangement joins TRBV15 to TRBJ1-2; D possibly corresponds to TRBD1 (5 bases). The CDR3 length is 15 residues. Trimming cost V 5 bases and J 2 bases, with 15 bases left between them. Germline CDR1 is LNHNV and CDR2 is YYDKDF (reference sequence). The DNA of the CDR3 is TGTGCCACCAGCCCCCGGTTGGACAAGAACTATGGCTACACCTTC. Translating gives CATSPRLDKNYGYTF.

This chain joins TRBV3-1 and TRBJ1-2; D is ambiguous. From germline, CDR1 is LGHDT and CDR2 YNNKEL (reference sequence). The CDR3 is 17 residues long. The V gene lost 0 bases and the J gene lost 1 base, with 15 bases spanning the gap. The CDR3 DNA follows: TGTGCCAGCAGCCAAGATTCGCAACAGCTGGATAACTATGGCTACACCTTC. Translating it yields CASSQDSQQLDNYGYTF.

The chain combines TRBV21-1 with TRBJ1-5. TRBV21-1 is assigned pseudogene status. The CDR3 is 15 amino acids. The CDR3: CASSKLGRWDQPQHF. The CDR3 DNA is TGTGCCAGCAGCAAATTGGGGAGGTGGGATCAGCCCCAGCATTTT.